This TCR beta chain was sequenced during a study of OX40 agonist ivuxolimab in advanced cancers. Clones were read by immunoSEQ multiplex PCR, and TCRdb kept only the in-frame ones, dropping some. The sample has about 84,000 clones; 85% to 90% are singletons. CDR3 length equals 14 residues. V lost 3 bases, J lost 0 bases, and 6 bases lay in between. Germline CDR1 is MGHRA and CDR2 is YSYEKL. The receptor's source is an adult with an advanced solid tumor such as melanoma, head and neck, liver or kidney cancer. This chain connects TRBV4-1 to TRBJ2-1; D remains ambiguous. The source material was CD4+ or CD8+ T cells sorted from blood, sampled in a trial of the OX40 agonist ivuxolimab. CDR3 coding DNA: TGCGCCAGCAGCCAGGTTGGCTCCTACAATGAGCAGTTCTTC. Its protein product is CASSQVGSYNEQFF.